A single sample is the source of the 24 T cell receptor beta chains below, sequenced in a study of blood T cell repertoires in COVID-19 (dated by TCRdb to about 2020). Libraries came from the immunoSEQ multiplex PCR assay. TCRdb mirrors the immuneACCESS table, restricted to in-frame sequences. Some clones are absent from its copies; in checked studies, under half trace to an unresolved V gene, and the reason for the others is unknown. For this sample there are about 210,000 clones; roughly 85% appear just once. The top ten hold about 2.7% of the sample. Sequences were obtained from peripheral blood. These receptors were taken from a woman aged 40-49 years with active or convalescent COVID-19.

CDR3 region: CASSIDFTGGTEAFF. The CDR3 DNA follows: TGTGCCAGTAGTATAGACTTCACAGGGGGCACTGAAGCTTTCTTT. J is TRBJ1-1 and V is TRBV19; 8 nucleotides match TRBD1. The CDR3 is made up of 15 amino acids. CDR1 and CDR2 from the germline V gene are LNHDA and SQIVND (reference sequence). Losses at the gene ends were 0 bases for V and 4 bases for J; bases not matched to a gene: 4.

The J gene is TRBJ2-7, the V gene TRBV5-1, with D tentatively TRBD1 (5 bases). Per germline, CDR1 SGHRS and CDR2 YFSETQ. This CDR3 region has 12 residues. Trimming took off 3 bases at V and 3 bases at J, with 7 bases between the two ends. CDR3: CASSYQGYEQYF. CDR3 DNA: TGCGCCAGCAGCTATCAGGGCTACGAGCAGTACTTC. The entire variable domain, with the rest obtained from reference TRBV5-1 and TRBJ2-7, is as follows: KAGVTQTPRYLIKTRGQQVTLSCSPISGHRSVSWYQQTPGQGLQFLFEYFSETQRNKGNFPGRFSGRQFSNSRSEMNVSTLELGDSALYLCASSYQGYEQYFGPGTRLTVT.

CDR3 amino acids: CASSPGLMNTEAFF. CDR3 DNA sequence: TGTGCCAGCAGCCCGGGACTGATGAACACTGAAGCTTTCTTT. The chain couples TRBV7-3 to TRBJ1-1; D may be TRBD1 (5 bases). The V end lost 5 bases, the J end lost 0 bases, and 10 bases lay between the germline ends. CDR3 length: 14 amino acids. Looked up from germline, CDR1 is SGHTA and CDR2 is FQGTGA.

The genes are TRBV7-2 and TRBJ2-7; a possible D gene is TRBD1 (6 bases). CDR3 length: 14 residues. Germline V lookup: CDR1 SGHTA, CDR2 FQGNSA. The V end was cut by 5 bases, the J end by 6 bases, with 17 bases between. CDR3 DNA sequence: TGTGCCAGCAGCCCATCCACAGGGCGGGCCGAGCAGTACTTC. Amino acid sequence: CASSPSTGRAEQYF.

The rearrangement joins TRBV30 to TRBJ1-4, with TRBD1 identical over 9 bases. Germline V CDR1 and CDR2: GTSNPN, SVGIG (reference sequence). The V gene end was trimmed by 2 bases and the J gene end by 8 bases; junction bases not matched to a gene: 3. CDR3 length: 13 amino acids. The CDR3 loop reads CAWSRDREEKLFF. As DNA, the CDR3 is TGTGCCTGGAGTAGGGACAGGGAGGAAAAACTGTTTTTT.

This chain connects TRBV28 to TRBJ1-2; D may be TRBD1 (5 bases). Germline values: CDR1 MDHEN, CDR2 SYDVKM. Trimming shortened V by 2 bases and J by 2 bases, and 12 bases separated the two germline ends. This CDR3 region has 15 residues. Here the CDR3 reads CASSLKFGGNYGYTF. DNA of the CDR3: TGTGCCAGCAGTTTAAAGTTTGGGGGGAACTATGGCTACACCTTC.

The chain joins TRBV30 to TRBJ1-5; 8 bases agree with TRBD1. With 2 bases clipped from V and 4 bases from J, the junction kept 4 bases outside the gene matches. CDR1 and CDR2 (germline): GTSNPN, SVGIG (reference sequence). The CDR3 has 14 amino acids. CDR3 sequence (DNA): TGTGCCTGGAGTAGTGGACAGGGAAATCAGCCCCAGCATTTT. Encoded protein: CAWSSGQGNQPQHF.

J is TRBJ2-1 and V is TRBV27, with TRBD2 matching over 8 bases. CDR3 length equals 16 residues. Germline V gene data show CDR1 as MNHEY and CDR2 as SMNVEV (reference sequence). J gave up 6 bases and V 3 bases, and 10 bases lay outside the gene matches. CDR3 region: CASSLFGLAGVNEQFF. CDR3 DNA: TGTGCCAGCAGTTTGTTTGGACTAGCAGGCGTCAATGAGCAGTTCTTC.

The chain carries TRBV2 and TRBJ2-3; D might be TRBD2 (5 bases). The CDR3 length is 13 residues. V dropped 6 bases and J dropped 2 bases, with 9 bases sitting between them. Germline-derived CDR1 and CDR2 are SNHLY and FYNNEI. The CDR3 loop reads CASRMGVTDTQYF. CDR3 nucleotides: TGTGCCAGCAGGATGGGAGTCACAGATACGCAGTATTTT.

The chain is built from TRBV28 and TRBJ2-1, with D uncertain. The V gene's germline CDR1 is MDHEN and CDR2 SYDVKM. The CDR3 extends over 12 amino acids. The ends were cut back, 1 base at V and 9 bases at J, with 7 bases in the middle. CDR3 sequence: CASSLLAFEQFF. CDR3 DNA: TGTGCCAGCAGTTTATTGGCTTTTGAGCAGTTCTTC.

The chain combines TRBV11-3 with TRBJ2-7; 10 bases fit TRBD2. CDR1 is SGHNT and CDR2 is YENEEA in the germline V gene. The V gene end was trimmed by 1 base and the J gene end by 7 bases; junction bases not matched to a gene: 10. There are 16 residues in the CDR3. CDR3 region: CASSLGAVAGGEEQYF. The CDR3 DNA sequence: TGTGCCAGCAGCTTAGGAGCGGTAGCGGGAGGTGAAGAGCAGTACTTC.

The rearrangement links TRBV4-1 to TRBJ1-4; D gene unclear. CDR3 length equals 14 residues. Trimming took 2 bases from V and 0 from J, leaving 4 bases between them. Per the germline V gene, CDR1 is MGHRA and CDR2 is YSYEKL. CDR3 loop: CASSQLATNEKLFF. For the CDR3, the DNA is TGCGCCAGCAGCCAACTTGCAACTAATGAAAAACTGTTTTTT.

This clone is a singleton in its sample. This chain uses TRBV6-5 with TRBJ2-7, with TRBD2 matching over 11 bases. This CDR3 has 15 amino acids. J lost 7 bases, V lost 5 bases, and 10 bases had no gene match. The germline V gene encodes CDR1 MNHEY and CDR2 SVGAGI. In DNA, the CDR3 is TGTGCCAGCAGTAACCTCCTAGCGGGGGGTTGGGAGCAGTACTTC. This gives the protein CASSNLLAGGWEQYF.

This clone was seen once. The gene calls are TRBV5-6 and TRBJ2-1; the match to TRBD2 covers 10 bases. V lost 2 bases, J lost 6 bases, and 5 bases stayed unmatched. The CDR3 totals 15 residues. Germline V CDR1 and CDR2: SGHDT, YYEEEE. The CDR3 protein is CASSFLAGAGNEQFF. CDR3 in DNA: TGTGCCAGCAGCTTTCTAGCGGGAGCAGGCAATGAGCAGTTCTTC. Looking up the rest from reference TRBV5-6 and TRBJ2-1 gives the full variable domain: DAGVTQSPTHLIKTRGQQVTLRCSPKSGHDTVSWYQQALGQGPQFIFQYYEEEERQRGNFPDRFSGHQFPNYSSELNVNALLLGDSALYLCASSFLAGAGNEQFFGPGTRLTVL.

This clone has just one count. CDR3 region: CAISVQDRAGDEQYF. DNA of the CDR3: TGTGCCATCAGTGTACAAGACAGAGCAGGGGACGAGCAGTACTTC. The chain links TRBV10-3 to TRBJ2-7; perhaps TRBD1 as D (6 bases). The V gene's germline CDR1 is ENHRY and CDR2 SYGVKD. The ends were cut back, 4 bases at V and 5 bases at J, with 18 bases in the middle. The length of the CDR3 is 15 residues.

The rearrangement links TRBV24-1 to TRBJ2-2, with a tentative D call TRBD1 (6 bases). CDR3 length: 19 amino acids. The V gene lost 4 bases and the J gene lost 3 bases, with 23 bases spanning the gap. CDR1 is KGHDR and CDR2 is SFDVKD in the germline V gene. CDR3 bases: TGTGCCACCAGTGAGGGCCGGATCGCCACTAGGGGGTACACCGGGGAGCTGTTTTTT. Amino acid sequence: CATSEGRIATRGYTGELFF.

Note on this clone: An end of the junction does not agree with germline; a read error may underlie this. The rearrangement joins TRBV7-7 to TRBJ2-2; TRBD2 aligns across 8 bases. The CDR3 sequence is 16 residues long. Germline lookup yields CDR1 SSHAT and CDR2 FNYEAQ (reference sequence). The CDR3: CASSPPGGASTGELFF. In DNA form, the CDR3 reads TGTGCTAGCAGCCCCCCGGGGGGGGCGAGCACCGGGGAGCTGTTTTTT.

This clone was recorded only once. The V call is TRBV2, the J call TRBJ1-4; D is uncertain. Germline CDR1 reads SNHLY; CDR2 reads FYNNEI. V lost 3 bases and J 4 bases, leaving 12 bases between the germline ends. This CDR3 spans 15 amino acids. In DNA form, the CDR3 reads TGTGCCAGCAGTGATATCGGAGGGTTTAATGAAAAACTGTTTTTT. It specifies CASSDIGGFNEKLFF.

This clone was picked up one time. J is TRBJ2-2 and V is TRBV19; 9 nucleotides match TRBD1. V trimming: 7 bases; J trimming: 4 bases; junction bases outside the gene matches: 7. The length of the CDR3 is 15 residues. In germline, CDR1 is LNHDA, CDR2 SQIVND (reference sequence). The CDR3 loop is CASTSGTGPTGELFF. DNA of the CDR3: TGTGCCAGTACCTCTGGGACAGGGCCCACCGGGGAGCTGTTTTTT.

J is TRBJ2-3 and V is TRBV30; D ambiguous. Trimming removed 1 base from V and 1 base from J, with 3 bases in between. CDR3 length: 12 amino acids. Germline V lookup: CDR1 GTSNPN, CDR2 SVGIG (reference sequence). The CDR3 protein is CAWSAGTDTQYF. The DNA for the CDR3 is TGTGCCTGGAGTGCCGGCACAGATACGCAGTATTTT.

This clone was seen a single time. The chain combines TRBV6-5 with TRBJ2-5, with 9 bases fitting TRBD2. The germline V gene has CDR1 MNHEY and CDR2 SVGAGI. Trimming at V came to 2 bases and at J to 2 bases, leaving 6 bases not matched to a gene. The CDR3 is made up of 16 amino acids. CDR3 region: CASSYRAGGRQETQYF. CDR3 nucleotides: TGTGCCAGCAGTTACCGCGCGGGGGGGAGGCAAGAGACCCAGTACTTC.

The chain is built from TRBV7-9 and TRBJ1-1; D is perhaps TRBD1 (5 bases). The germline V gene has CDR1 SEHNR and CDR2 FQNEAQ (reference sequence). Trimming removed 5 bases from V and 0 bases from J, with 16 bases in between. This CDR3 is built from 16 residues. Written as DNA, the CDR3 is TGTGCCAGCAGCGGGACTCCCAGTAACATGAACACTGAAGCTTTCTTT. Protein product: CASSGTPSNMNTEAFF.

V is TRBV5-6 and J is TRBJ1-5; TRBD1 might be the D (5 bases). This CDR3 is built from 15 residues. Germline lookup yields CDR1 SGHDT and CDR2 YYEEEE. Trimming pared 2 bases from V and 2 bases from J, leaving 11 bases between. This CDR3 reads CASSLLGGGNQPQHF. CDR3 nucleotide sequence: TGTGCCAGCAGCTTATTGGGGGGGGGCAATCAGCCCCAGCATTTT.

This clone was seen just once. J is TRBJ1-4 and V is TRBV28; D might be TRBD1 (5 bases). The V end lost 6 bases, the J end lost 3 bases, and 23 bases lay between the germline ends. CDR3 size: 18 residues. Germline V gene data show CDR1 as MDHEN and CDR2 as SYDVKM. The CDR3 coding sequence is TGTGCCAGCAGCCAGGCTCTCCTCTTAAAAGGGGCTAATGAAAAACTGTTTTTT. This translates into CASSQALLLKGANEKLFF.